This entry features one T cell receptor beta chain sequence. The CDR3 runs 16 residues. Germline V CDR1 and CDR2: MDHEN, SYDVKM. Trimming at V came to 6 bases and at J to 5 bases, leaving 11 bases not matched to a gene. This entry comes from a study of blood T cell repertoires in COVID-19. As for the study in general: Donors in the United States, Italy and Spain gave samples during acute or convalescent COVID-19. Sample material is recorded as cDNA or gDNA derived from T cells, B-cell-depleted T cells, or PBMCs.

Original processing notes: Amplification with reference gene primers provided the estimates of nucleated cell counts. This table comes from immunoSEQ multiplex PCR, and its TCRdb copy is limited to in-frame clones, with some not included. The V and J calls and clone size were taken over from that table, and D and trimming were inferred from the DNA. This sample carries 300,000 to 400,000 clones, roughly 84% of them seen once, and the ten largest clones take 1%. The chain is built from TRBV28 and TRBJ2-3, with 10 bases fitting TRBD1. Material: peripheral blood. The sequence was obtained from a man aged 50-60 years with active or convalescent COVID-19. The CDR3 spells CASSRLGQGEKDTQYF. For the CDR3, the DNA is TGTGCCAGCAGCCGACTTGGACAGGGGGAGAAAGATACGCAGTATTTT.